Ten or more counts support the clone carrying this T cell receptor beta chain. This entry belongs to a study of regulatory T cells in long-lasting Graves disease. Combining iRepertoire HTBI primers with Arm-PCR of CDR3 regions, the authors built TCR beta libraries. Via MiXCR, TCRdb re-called the multiplex PCR reads, giving one row per CDR3 protein. The repertoire holds hundreds of thousands of distinct CDR3 sequences, with more than 15% as singletons. The CDR3 spans 16 residues. Germline loops: CDR1 SGHTA, CDR2 FQGTGA. Between the trimmed V and J ends, which lost 4 bases and 0 bases, there was a span of 14 bases. Time point given: newly diagnosed GD, antithyroid drugs for less than 3 months. RNA isolated from PBMCs was used to make the TCR library. The collection involved drawing approximately 9 milliliters of peripheral blood into EDTA tubes. These data are also associated with another study on T cells in Graves' hyperthyroidism and ophthalmopathy. That paper adds: The patients, who ranged from 18 to 65 in age, presented with newly diagnosed hyperthyroidism lasting under 2 months. Uncontrolled infections, other autoimmune diseases, pregnancy or lactation led to exclusion of patients.

The chain has TRBV7-3 and TRBJ2-3, with D tentatively TRBD2 (5 bases). The sequences come from peripheral blood mononuclear cells (PBMCs), collected at new diagnosis, from a patient treated with antithyroid drugs. The source is a woman aged 35-65 years with Graves disease. The CDR3 here is CASSSGINPSTDTQYF. In nucleotides, the CDR3 is TGTGCCAGCAGCTCGGGGATCAACCCTAGCACAGATACGCAGTATTTT.